Listed below are T cell receptor beta chains from one sample, sequenced in a study of neoadjuvant anti-PD-1 for oral cavity cancer. TCRdb's copy holds only in-frame clones and misses some; the assay was immunoSEQ multiplex PCR. The table has approximately 5,000 clones, approximately 60% seen once. The specimen comprised tumor tissue, sampled after nivolumab (anti-PD-1) treatment. The source of these receptors is a person aged 40-85 years with oral cavity squamous cell carcinoma. Each CDR3 is given with its conserved first and last residue. D genes are given only for firm matches. The size field is filled for only some rows; it gives once, few, many or a size class.

-	TRBV5-6	TRBD2	TRBJ2-7	CASNRLAGETYEQYF	TGTGCCAGCAACCGACTAGCGGGGGAAACCTACGAGCAGTACTTC
once	TRBV19	TRBD2	TRBJ2-2	CASKGAGGVIGELFF	TGTGCCAGTAAGGGAGCGGGAGGGGTCATCGGGGAGCTGTTTTTT
-	TRBV28	-	TRBJ2-1	CASRPSAEGNEQFF	TGTGCCAGCAGGCCTTCGGCGGAGGGCAATGAGCAGTTCTTC
-	TRBV2	-	TRBJ2-3	CASRDRDGLTDTQYF	TGTGCCAGCAGGGATAGGGACGGCCTCACAGATACGCAGTATTTT
once	TRBV11-1	-	TRBJ2-6	CASSFRAPGANVLTF	TGTGCCAGCAGCTTTCGAGCCCCTGGGGCCAACGTCCTGACTTTC
few	TRBV7-8	TRBD1	TRBJ1-5	CASSLLDRVEQPQHF	TGTGCCAGCAGCTTACTGGACAGGGTGGAACAGCCCCAGCATTTT
-	TRBV30	-	TRBJ1-6	CAWSPSEPSRSPLHF	TGTGCCTGGAGTCCCTCAGAGCCATCGAGGTCACCCCTCCACTTT
-	TRBV19	-	TRBJ2-3	CASSGITDTQYF	TGTGCCAGTAGCGGGATCACAGATACGCAGTATTTT
few	TRBV4-1	TRBD1	TRBJ1-4	CASSQAPPGTGGEKLFF	TGCGCCAGCAGCCAAGCCCCGCCCGGGACAGGGGGCGAAAAACTGTTTTTT
-	TRBV7-6	TRBD2	TRBJ2-2	CASSLAVAVAGGLGTGELFF	TGTGCCAGCAGCTTAGCGGTGGCGGTAGCGGGAGGCCTGGGCACCGGGGAGCTGTTTTTT
few	TRBV2	-	TRBJ2-7	CASSVYEQYF	TGTGCCAGCAGTGTATACGAGCAGTACTTC
-	TRBV5-1	TRBD1	TRBJ2-7	CASSLARGFYEQYF	TGCGCCAGCAGCTTGGCCAGGGGGTTCTACGAGCAGTACTTC
-	TRBV29-1	-	TRBJ1-1	CSVAQGNTEAFF	TGCAGCGTTGCCCAGGGTAACACTGAAGCTTTCTTT
-	TRBV11-3	TRBD2	TRBJ2-1	CASSLGAGTDNEQFF	TGTGCCAGCAGCTTAGGAGCGGGAACGGACAATGAGCAGTTCTTC
few	TRBV2	-	TRBJ1-6	CASGSTEYNSPLHF	TGTGCCAGCGGCTCGACGGAATATAATTCACCCCTCCACTTT
-	TRBV6-5	-	TRBJ2-6	CASSYGGAGANVLTF	TGTGCCAGCAGTTACGGAGGGGCCGGGGCCAACGTCCTGACTTTC
-	TRBV6-6	-	TRBJ2-7	CASRFGTGNEQYF	TGTGCCAGCAGGTTCGGAACAGGGAACGAGCAGTACTTC
-	TRBV28	-	TRBJ1-1	CASKGWGNTEAFF	TGTGCCAGCAAGGGTTGGGGGAACACTGAAGCTTTCTTT
-	TRBV27	-	TRBJ1-6	CASRPPNSPLHF	TGTGCCAGCAGGCCTCCGAATTCACCCCTCCACTTT
-	TRBV6-1	-	TRBJ1-2	CASSFQENYGYTF	TGTGCCAGCAGTTTTCAGGAGAACTATGGCTACACCTTC
few	TRBV4-1	-	TRBJ2-1	CASSQEGGRNTEQFF	TGCGCCAGCAGCCAAGAAGGAGGGAGGAACACTGAGCAGTTCTTC
-	TRBV7-7	-	TRBJ1-4	CASSLIGPPNEKLFF	TGTGCTAGCAGCCTTATCGGACCGCCTAATGAAAAACTGTTTTTT
few	TRBV6-1	-	TRBJ2-1	CASSVGQGSYNEQFF	TGTGCCAGCAGTGTAGGGCAAGGCTCCTACAATGAGCAGTTCTTC
once	TRBV28	TRBD2	TRBJ2-7	CASTPGLAGGIYEQYF	TGTGCCAGCACTCCGGGACTAGCGGGAGGGATTTACGAGCAGTACTTC
-	TRBV6-1	TRBD1	TRBJ2-7	CASSDHAVRGRYEQYF	TGTGCCAGCAGTGACCATGCGGTTAGGGGGCGTTACGAGCAGTACTTC
-	TRBV30	-	TRBJ1-2	CAWSNEDYGYTF	TGTGCCTGGAGTAATGAGGATTATGGCTACACCTTC
few	TRBV5-1	-	TRBJ2-7	CASSHGGGYEQYF	TGCGCCAGCAGCCACGGAGGAGGCTACGAGCAGTACTTC
-	TRBV18	-	TRBJ2-5	CASSPGKETQYF	TGTGCCAGCTCACCCGGGAAAGAGACCCAGTACTTC
-	TRBV6-6	-	TRBJ1-1	CASSYSGGTEAFF	TGTGCCAGCAGTTACTCGGGAGGCACTGAAGCTTTCTTT
-	TRBV7-9	-	TRBJ2-1	CASVRTGFNEQFF	TGTGCCTCTGTTAGGACTGGGTTCAACGAGCAGTTCTTC
few	TRBV5-1	-	TRBJ1-2	CASRRNGQPNYGYTF	TGCGCCAGCAGGCGAAACGGACAGCCCAACTATGGCTACACCTTC
-	TRBV4-1	-	TRBJ2-5	CASSQPTSRGETQYF	TGCGCCAGCAGCCAACCGACTAGCAGGGGTGAGACCCAGTACTTC
-	TRBV27	-	TRBJ1-2	CASSTGWGVYGYTF	TGTGCCAGCAGTACAGGTTGGGGGGTTTATGGCTACACCTTC
-	TRBV18	-	TRBJ2-3	CASSLTSTDTQYF	TGTGCCAGCTCCCTCACTTCCACAGATACGCAGTATTTT
-	TRBV6-6	-	TRBJ2-3	CASSLDLAGDTQYF	TGTGCCAGCAGCCTAGATCTGGCCGGAGATACGCAGTATTTT
-	TRBV27	TRBD2	TRBJ2-2	CASSPWASGNTGELFF	TGTGCCAGCAGCCCTTGGGCTAGCGGGAACACCGGGGAGCTGTTTTTT
-	TRBV25-1	-	TRBJ1-3	CASSRGGGNTIYF	TGTGCCAGCAGCAGGGGAGGAGGAAACACCATATATTTT
few	TRBV7-2	TRBD1	TRBJ2-5	CASSPGQGEYQETQYF	TGTGCCAGCAGCCCCGGACAGGGAGAGTACCAAGAGACCCAGTACTTC
few	TRBV15	TRBD2	TRBJ2-3	CATSLGGAGTDTQYF	TGTGCCACCAGCCTCGGGGGGGCGGGGACAGATACGCAGTATTTT
-	TRBV2	-	TRBJ1-4	CASSEAESNEKLFF	TGTGCCAGCAGTGAAGCGGAGAGTAATGAAAAACTGTTTTTT
-	TRBV27	-	TRBJ2-2	CASSLISGGARRLKTSGELFF	TGTGCCAGCAGTTTAATATCGGGCGGGGCTAGGAGGTTGAAGACATCCGGGGAGCTGTTTTTT
few	TRBV27	-	TRBJ1-6	CASSVRGSPLHF	TGTGCCAGCAGCGTCCGGGGATCACCCCTCCACTTT
-	TRBV7-9	-	TRBJ2-6	CASSFRWRERPSGANVLTF	TGTGCCAGCAGCTTTAGGTGGAGGGAGCGGCCCTCTGGGGCCAACGTCCTGACTTTC
-	TRBV29-1	TRBD1	TRBJ2-1	CSVPGQRSIWEQFF	TGCAGCGTTCCGGGACAGCGATCCATATGGGAGCAGTTCTTC
-	TRBV27	-	TRBJ2-6	CASSLWGSSGANVLTF	TGTGCCAGCAGTTTATGGGGGAGCTCTGGGGCCAACGTCCTGACTTTC
-	TRBV5-8	-	TRBJ2-7	CASSLADGGFSYEQYF	TGTGCCAGCAGCTTGGCGGATGGAGGATTTTCCTACGAGCAGTACTTC
-	TRBV15	TRBD2	TRBJ2-5	CATSRVGGTSRETQYF	TGTGCCACCAGCAGAGTCGGTGGGACTAGCAGAGAGACCCAGTACTTC
few	TRBV27	TRBD1	TRBJ1-2	CARNTGTGENYGYTF	TGTGCCAGGAATACCGGGACAGGGGAGAACTATGGCTACACCTTC
-	TRBV28	TRBD1	TRBJ2-1	CASSSIGQGYNEQFF	TGTGCCAGCAGTTCCATCGGACAGGGCTACAATGAGCAGTTCTTC
few	TRBV5-5	-	TRBJ2-2	CASSFLRVNTGELFF	TGTGCCAGCAGCTTTCTAAGGGTGAACACCGGGGAGCTGTTTTTT
-	TRBV27	TRBD2	TRBJ2-7	CASSLSRLAKEQYF	TGTGCCAGCAGTTTATCGCGACTAGCTAAGGAGCAGTACTTC
medium-sized	TRBV28	TRBD1	TRBJ1-2	CASSLGQINYGYTF	TGTGCCAGCAGTTTGGGACAGATAAACTATGGCTACACCTTC
large	TRBV27	TRBD1	TRBJ2-2	CASSLALDRGHNTGELFF	TGTGCCAGCAGTTTAGCCCTAGACAGGGGCCACAACACCGGGGAGCTGTTTTTT
once	TRBV19	TRBD1	TRBJ2-7	CASRRPGQGANEQYF	TGTGCCAGTAGACGCCCGGGACAGGGGGCGAACGAGCAGTACTTC
few	TRBV1	-	TRBJ2-3	CTSSPSGSTDTQYF	TGCACCAGCAGCCCTAGCGGGAGCACAGATACGCAGTATTTT
-	TRBV2	-	TRBJ2-2	CASSERVAGELFF	TGTGCCAGCAGTGAAAGGGTAGCCGGGGAGCTATTTTTT
once	TRBV28	-	TRBJ2-6	CASSFNSGANVLTF	TGTGCCAGCAGTTTTAATTCCGGGGCCAACGTCCTGACTTTC
large	TRBV18	TRBD1	TRBJ1-2	CASSLLGQGEGYTF	TGTGCCAGCTCACTTCTCGGACAGGGGGAAGGCTACACCTTC